The sequence of this T cell receptor (beta chain) was determined in a study of cytomegalovirus exposure and HLA in healthy donors. Study-level findings and limits: It was reported in a later analysis that an Asian-associated ancestry cluster showed fewer N-insertions than the approximately 700-donor mean. Another analysis was done later, and it associated 15,000 or so TCR beta sequences with HLA alleles at 0.05 false discovery rate.

Regarding this clone: Its cognate antigen is unknown.

The PCR used 60 Vbeta and 13 Jbeta primers. Generated by immunoSEQ multiplex PCR, the TCRdb table keeps only in-frame clones and is missing some. There are about 150,000 clones in the sample; approximately 80% occur only once, and 9.5% to 15% lies in the top ten. Source material: PBMCs. The clonotype comes from a man aged 25-45 years in good health and CMV-seropositive.

CDR3 loop: CASSLEGDRGSIEQYF. CDR3 DNA: TGTGCCAGCAGCTTGGAAGGGGACAGGGGGTCAATTGAGCAGTACTTC. The chain couples TRBV5-4 to TRBJ2-7; 11 positions match TRBD1. Germline CDR1 and CDR2: SGHNT and YYREEE (reference sequence). This CDR3 has 16 residues. The V gene end was trimmed by 0 bases and the J gene end by 7 bases; junction bases not matched to a gene: 9.